This record looks at one T cell receptor (beta chain) sequence and its context. This entry comes from a study of cytomegalovirus exposure and HLA in healthy donors. The junction had 6 bases not matched to a gene; V was cut back by 0 bases and J by 3 bases. Germline V CDR1 and CDR2: SGHVS, FNYEAQ. This CDR3 is built from 16 residues. PCR amplification relied on 60 Vbeta primers (plus 13 Jbeta primers). Measured with immunoSEQ multiplex PCR; TCRdb has only the in-frame clones, and not every one. The sample lists some 150,000 clones; roughly 83% were seen once. Donors were nominally healthy when sampled, though unrecorded immune exposures were likely.

This sequence originates from a man in his forties in good health and CMV-seropositive. The sequenced sample consisted of PBMCs. V gene TRBV7-6 combines with J gene TRBJ1-1; TRBD1 matches 8 bases. The CDR3 is CASSLAGQGMDTEAFF. The CDR3 DNA reads as TGTGCCAGCAGCTTAGCTGGACAGGGTATGGACACTGAAGCTTTCTTT. Full variable domain (remainder filled in from reference TRBV7-6 and TRBJ1-1): GAGVSQSPRYKVTKRGQDVALRCDPISGHVSLYWYRQALGQGPEFLTYFNYEAQQDKSGLPNDRFSAERPEGSISTLTIQRTEQRDSAMYRCASSLAGQGMDTEAFFGQGTRLTVV.